This T cell receptor beta chain was identified during a study of OX40 agonist ivuxolimab in advanced cancers. As for the study in general: Antecedent anti-PD-1, anti-PD-L1 or anti-CTLA-4 therapy was permissible, with around 40% having received some.

Regarding this clone: Its antigen is unidentified.

Study-level findings and limits: Relative to CD4+, CD8+ T cells held more expanded clones on average.

Trimming stripped 4 bases from V and 2 bases from J, with 13 bases between. CDR1 is SGDLS, CDR2 YYNGEE, per germline. The CDR3 is 16 residues long. Clones were read by immunoSEQ multiplex PCR, and TCRdb kept only the in-frame ones, dropping some. The sample consists of approximately 70,000 clones, 90% to 95% of them appearing once. The source material was CD4+ or CD8+ T cells sorted from blood, sampled in a trial of the OX40 agonist ivuxolimab. The chain carries TRBV9 and TRBJ2-6; perhaps TRBD2 as D (6 bases). The sequence derives from an adult with an advanced solid tumor such as melanoma, head and neck, liver or kidney cancer. CDR3 nucleotide sequence: TGTGCCAGCAGCACCCCCTCGGGGGCTGGGGCCAACGTCCTGACTTTC. It yields the protein CASSTPSGAGANVLTF.